Listed below are T cell receptor beta chains from one sample, sequenced in a study of shared clonotypes between healthy human individuals. Clones were sequenced by immunoSEQ multiplex PCR, and TCRdb holds only the in-frame ones, with some missing. The sample includes about 590,000 clones, roughly 96% seen only once; the top ten take approximately 0.1%. Specimen: naive CD8+ T cells sorted from blood. These receptors all stem from a woman under 40 in good health. Each CDR3 is given with its conserved first and last residue. Fields, in order: D gene, J gene, clone size, V gene, CDR3 DNA, CDR3 protein. D genes are given only for firm matches. Only part of the rows carry a size: once, few, many, or a class if the clone is expanded.

.,TRBJ2-7,.,TRBV27,TGTGCCAGCAGTCCAACTCCGGGACTTACCAACTACGAGCAGTACTTC,CASSPTPGLTNYEQYF
.,TRBJ2-1,.,TRBV28,TGTGCCAGCAGTTTATTTAAGGGTTACAATGAGCAGTTCTTC,CASSLFKGYNEQFF
.,TRBJ1-1,.,TRBV27,TGTGCCTCCATCCCGGGGGGGAACACTGAAGCTTTCTTT,CASIPGGNTEAFF
.,TRBJ1-2,few,TRBV29-1,TGCAGCGTTGTTGGGCAGGGAACTAACTATGGCTACACCTTC,CSVVGQGTNYGYTF
.,TRBJ1-2,.,TRBV19,TGTGCCAGTAGTATAGATCAAGGGGCCGACTATAATAACTATGGCTACACCTTC,CASSIDQGADYNNYGYTF
.,TRBJ2-1,.,TRBV7-9,TGTGCCAGCAGCATCGGGACTCTTTCCTACAATGAGCAGTTCTTC,CASSIGTLSYNEQFF
.,TRBJ2-2,.,TRBV5-5,TGTGCCAGCAGCTTGTTACGGACAGCGAACACCGGGGAGCTGTTTTTT,CASSLLRTANTGELFF
.,TRBJ1-1,.,TRBV28,TGTGCCAGCAGCCCCGTAGGGGGTGGGCCTACAGGGAAGAACACTGAAGCTTTCTTT,CASSPVGGGPTGKNTEAFF
.,TRBJ2-1,.,TRBV13,TGTGCCAGCAGCTGGGGGACGGCTTACCCCAATGAGCAGTTCTTC,CASSWGTAYPNEQFF
.,TRBJ2-7,.,TRBV27,TGTGCCAGCAGTTTAAACAGGGATTCCTACGAGCAGTACTTC,CASSLNRDSYEQYF
.,TRBJ1-2,once,TRBV28,TGTGCCAGCAGTCACCGGGGAGGGCACTATGGCTACACCTTC,CASSHRGGHYGYTF
.,TRBJ2-7,.,TRBV2,TGTGCCAGCAGTCGATTAGGGGGTGACTACTACGAGCAGTACTTC,CASSRLGGDYYEQYF
.,TRBJ2-1,.,TRBV7-8,TGTGCCAGCAGCTTAGTCTACAATGAGCAGTTCTTC,CASSLVYNEQFF